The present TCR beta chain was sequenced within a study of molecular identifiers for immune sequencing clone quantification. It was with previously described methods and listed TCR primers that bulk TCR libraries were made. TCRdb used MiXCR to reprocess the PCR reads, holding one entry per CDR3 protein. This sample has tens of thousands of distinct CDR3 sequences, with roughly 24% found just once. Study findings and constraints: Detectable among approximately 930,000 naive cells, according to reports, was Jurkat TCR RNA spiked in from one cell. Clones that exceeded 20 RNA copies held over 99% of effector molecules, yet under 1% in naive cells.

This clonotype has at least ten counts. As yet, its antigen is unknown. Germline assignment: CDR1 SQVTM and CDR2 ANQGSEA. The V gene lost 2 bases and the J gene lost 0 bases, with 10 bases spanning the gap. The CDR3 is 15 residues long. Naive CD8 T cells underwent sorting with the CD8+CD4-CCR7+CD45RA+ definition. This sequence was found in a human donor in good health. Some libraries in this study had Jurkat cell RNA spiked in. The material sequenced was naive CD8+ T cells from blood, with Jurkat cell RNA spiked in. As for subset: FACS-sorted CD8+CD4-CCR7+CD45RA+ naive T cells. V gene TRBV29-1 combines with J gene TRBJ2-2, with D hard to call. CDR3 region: CSVESALANTGELFF. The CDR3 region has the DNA TGCAGCGTTGAATCGGCACTCGCGAACACCGGGGAGCTGTTTTTT.